This T cell receptor (beta chain) was retrieved from a study of vaccination effects on CD4 cells after COVID-19. The table came from immunoSEQ multiplex PCR; TCRdb's copy has only in-frame clones and leaves some out. This table has tens of thousands of clones, 74% appearing once. Turning to this clone: The target antigen is unknown.

Before sequencing took place, the ViraFEST assay used viral peptide pools to expand antigen-specific CD4+ T cells. Subsequent to roughly 10 days of culture, CD4+ T cells were isolated. Vaccine administered to participants consisted of two doses of either BNT162b2 or mRNA-1273. The J segment lost 6 bases and the V segment lost 3 bases, leaving 9 bases of the junction unmatched. CDR3 length equals 16 residues. The germline CDR1 and CDR2 sequences are MNHEY and SMNVEV (reference sequence). This receptor was obtained from a human donor who received a COVID-19 vaccine. The material sequenced was CD4+ T cells from PBMCs cultured with HCoV-229E spike peptides, taken after COVID-19 vaccination. The chain links TRBV27 to TRBJ2-2, with 8 bases identical to TRBD1. CDR3: CASSFRTGSFAGELFF. In DNA, the CDR3 is TGTGCCAGCAGTTTTCGGACAGGGTCCTTCGCCGGGGAGCTGTTTTTT.